The 19 T cell receptor beta chains below all came from one sample that was sequenced in a study of OX40 agonist ivuxolimab in advanced cancers. Clones were read by immunoSEQ multiplex PCR, and TCRdb kept only the in-frame ones, dropping some. Among 70,000 or so clones, under 95% were seen once, and the ten largest hold roughly a tenth. This sample comprised CD4+ or CD8+ T cells sorted from blood, obtained in a trial of the OX40 agonist ivuxolimab. These receptors came from an adult with an advanced solid tumor such as melanoma, head and neck, liver or kidney cancer.

V is TRBV7-8 and J is TRBJ2-1; 7 nucleotides align to TRBD1. Germline assignment: CDR1 SGHVS and CDR2 FQNEAQ. V lost 5 bases and J lost 4; bases outside the gene matches: 8. This CDR3 contains 15 residues. CDR3 sequence: CASSKPQGVYNEQFF. The DNA for the CDR3 is TGTGCCAGCAGCAAGCCCCAGGGGGTGTACAATGAGCAGTTCTTC.

V gene TRBV6-5 combines with J gene TRBJ1-1; possibly TRBD1 for D (5 bases). The V end was cut by 8 bases, the J end by 0 bases, with 16 bases between. This CDR3 comprises 15 residues. Germline V gene lookup returns CDR1 MNHEY and CDR2 SVGAGI. As DNA, the CDR3 is TGTGCCAGCTGCCAGGGTCTCTGGGTGAACACTGAAGCTTTCTTT. Residues: CASCQGLWVNTEAFF.

This rearrangement joins TRBV27 to TRBJ2-7; tentative D call: TRBD1 (6 bases). CDR1 is MNHEY and CDR2 is SMNVEV in the germline V gene (reference sequence). This CDR3 contains 14 residues. V was trimmed by 6 bases and J by 4 bases, leaving 16 bases between them. Written as DNA, the CDR3 is TGTGCCAGCAGCCTTCTAACAGGGAGTTACGAGCAGTACTTC. This gives the protein CASSLLTGSYEQYF.

V usage is TRBV27 and J usage is TRBJ2-1; TRBD2 matches 9 bases. Germline CDR1 reads MNHEY; CDR2 reads SMNVEV (reference sequence). The CDR3 covers 15 residues. Unmatched junction bases numbered 7, after V lost 2 bases and J lost 8 bases. CDR3 in amino acids: CASSLGAGGPDEQFF. Here the CDR3 DNA reads TGTGCCAGCAGTTTAGGGGCGGGGGGGCCGGATGAGCAGTTCTTC.

The genes are TRBV5-6 and TRBJ2-1; maybe TRBD2 (6 bases). Germline-derived CDR1 and CDR2 are SGHDT and YYEEEE. Trimming took off 3 bases at V and 9 bases at J, with 13 bases between the two ends. The CDR3 runs to 13 residues. This CDR3 reads CASSSGHGGEQFF. DNA for the CDR3: TGTGCCAGCAGCTCGGGTCACGGGGGTGAGCAGTTCTTC. Complete variable domain (other parts from reference TRBV5-6 and TRBJ2-1): DAGVTQSPTHLIKTRGQQVTLRCSPKSGHDTVSWYQQALGQGPQFIFQYYEEEERQRGNFPDRFSGHQFPNYSSELNVNALLLGDSALYLCASSSGHGGEQFFGPGTRLTVL.

This rearrangement joins TRBV29-1 to TRBJ1-4; D is uncertain. Germline V lookup: CDR1 SQVTM, CDR2 ANQGSEA. Trimming cost V 2 bases and J 13 bases, with 11 bases left between them. CDR3 size: 11 residues. CDR3 amino acids: CSVERGQGLFF. Written as DNA, the CDR3 is TGCAGCGTTGAACGCGGTCAAGGACTGTTTTTT.

The CDR3 coding sequence is TGTGCCAGCAGCGCAGGTGGAATCGCTGAAGCTTTCTTT. It codes for CASSAGGIAEAFF. The gene calls are TRBV7-6 and TRBJ1-1; D is unclear. V dropped 5 bases and J dropped 6 bases, with 13 bases sitting between them. Looked up from germline, CDR1 is SGHVS and CDR2 is FNYEAQ. CDR3 size: 13 residues.

V and J are TRBV5-1 and TRBJ1-3; TRBD1 might be the D (6 bases). This CDR3 is 13 amino acids long. The V end lost 2 bases, the J end lost 8 bases, and 11 bases lay between the germline ends. CDR1 is SGHRS, CDR2 YFSETQ, per germline. This CDR3 is CASSFTGTDTIYF. For the CDR3, the DNA is TGCGCCAGCAGCTTTACAGGGACCGACACCATATATTTT.

The chain recombines TRBV27 with TRBJ1-6, with TRBD1 matching 12 bases. This CDR3 spans 17 amino acids. Germline V gene data show CDR1 as MNHEY and CDR2 as SMNVEV (reference sequence). Trimming took 5 bases from V and 2 from J; bases not matched to a gene: 4. This CDR3 is CASSPGTGGPYNSPLHF. Written as DNA, the CDR3 is TGTGCCAGCAGTCCCGGGACAGGGGGCCCCTATAATTCACCCCTCCACTTT.

The chain employs TRBV7-6 and TRBJ1-1; D remains unclear. The CDR3 sequence is 14 residues long. Per the germline V gene, CDR1 is SGHVS and CDR2 is FNYEAQ. V lost 5 bases to trimming and J lost 0 bases, with 10 bases between them. CDR3 in amino acids: CASSQDVLNTEAFF. In nucleotides, the CDR3 is TGTGCCAGCAGCCAAGACGTACTGAACACTGAAGCTTTCTTT.

V gene TRBV5-6 combines with J gene TRBJ1-2; D unresolved. The V and J ends lost 5 bases and 4 bases respectively, with 15 bases between them. Looked up from germline, CDR1 is SGHDT and CDR2 is YYEEEE. CDR3 length: 14 amino acids. CDR3 sequence reads: CASSVYGVGYGYTF. CDR3 DNA: TGTGCCAGCAGTGTTTATGGGGTTGGCTATGGCTACACCTTC.

CDR3 sequence (DNA): TGCGCCAGCAGCTTGGGGGTTCCGGTCCGGGAGGACACTGAAGCTTTCTTT. The encoded protein is CASSLGVPVREDTEAFF. The V and J genes are TRBV5-1 and TRBJ1-1; D not resolved. The CDR3 is made up of 17 amino acids. Per the germline V gene, CDR1 is SGHRS and CDR2 is YFSETQ. V lost 0 bases to trimming and J lost 3 bases, with 18 bases between them.

The chain couples TRBV7-8 to TRBJ1-4, with 7 bases identical to TRBD1. Germline V gene lookup returns CDR1 SGHVS and CDR2 FQNEAQ. The CDR3 is made up of 15 amino acids. V was clipped by 8 bases and J by 4 bases; unmatched bases: 10. The CDR3 reads CASQGGTAFNEKLFF. The CDR3, as DNA: TGTGCCAGCCAAGGGGGCACGGCTTTTAATGAAAAACTGTTTTTT.

The chain links TRBV4-3 to TRBJ1-5; no definite D call. The V gene's germline CDR1 is LGHNA and CDR2 YSLEER. V shed 3 bases and J shed 3 bases, with 6 bases lying between them. This CDR3 is built from 13 residues. CDR3 in amino acids: CASSQAFNQPQHF. The CDR3 DNA is TGCGCCAGCAGCCAGGCATTCAATCAGCCCCAGCATTTT.

Only one count was recorded for this clone. This chain uses TRBV6-1 with TRBJ2-1, with 11 nucleotides matching TRBD2. This CDR3 is built from 15 residues. The germline gives CDR1 MNHNS, CDR2 SASEGT. Trimming removed 4 bases from V and 1 base from J; junction bases left unmatched: 0. The CDR3 nucleotides are TGTGCCAGCAGTGTAGCGGGGGGGTCCTACAATGAGCAGTTCTTC. Amino acid sequence: CASSVAGGSYNEQFF.

This CDR3 is CASSLSGLAGGPGYNEQFF. The CDR3 bases are TGTGCCAGCAGCTTAAGTGGGCTAGCGGGGGGGCCTGGCTACAATGAGCAGTTCTTC. The chain uses TRBV7-3 and TRBJ2-1, with 12 bases fitting TRBD2. There are 19 residues in the CDR3. The germline gives CDR1 SGHTA, CDR2 FQGTGA. J gave up 3 bases and V 1 base, and 10 bases lay outside the gene matches.

This chain connects TRBV27 to TRBJ1-1; tentatively, D is TRBD1 (6 bases). This CDR3 has 14 amino acids. Germline-derived CDR1 and CDR2 are MNHEY and SMNVEV (reference sequence). The V gene lost 4 bases and the J gene lost 7 bases, with 16 bases spanning the gap. The DNA for the CDR3 is TGTGCCAGCAGTTCCCGTCGGAAGACAGGTGAAGCTTTCTTT. As protein: CASSSRRKTGEAFF.

The chain couples TRBV6-4 to TRBJ1-1; no firm D call. This CDR3 has 14 residues. V lost 3 bases to trimming and J lost 1 base, with 9 bases between them. Germline CDR1 MRHNA, CDR2 SNTAGT. This CDR3 reads CASSDWTANTEAFF. DNA for the CDR3: TGTGCCAGCAGTGATTGGACGGCGAACACTGAAGCTTTCTTT.

The genes are TRBV4-1 and TRBJ2-2; D gene ambiguous. Trimming removed 10 bases from V and 3 bases from J, with 15 bases in between. This CDR3 spans 14 amino acids. The germline gives CDR1 MGHRA, CDR2 YSYEKL. CDR3 sequence: CATTPQEYTGELFF. In DNA, the CDR3 is TGCGCCACCACTCCCCAGGAATACACCGGGGAGCTGTTTTTT.